This TCR beta chain originates from a study of blood T cells in healthy people across ages. The study, taken as a whole, reports: A roughly linear age-dependent decrease characterized TCR beta diversity per million T cells.

This CDR3 has 13 residues. V lost 8 bases to trimming and J lost 6 bases, with 13 bases between them. Note on this clonotype: Its matching antigen is unknown.

A sample-barcoded 5' primer and a J-beta primer mix were used in a second PCR of roughly 7 to 12 cycles. TCRdb processed the 5' RACE reads anew with MiXCR; each CDR3 protein has one entry. The sample comprises 800,000 to 1,300,000 distinct CDR3 sequences, 20% to 25% of which are singletons, and 0.75% rests with the top ten. These data are also associated with another study on T cells of mothers and their children.

The rearrangement uses TRBV12-3 or TRBV12-4 and TRBJ2-2; D not resolved. The sample was blood. The sequence derives from a girl aged 2 to 9 in good health. CDR3 residues: CASGAEWSGELFF. DNA for the CDR3: TGTGCCAGCGGAGCCGAGTGGTCCGGGGAGCTGTTTTTT.